Below, 15 T cell receptor beta chains from the same sample are listed, as sequenced in a study of T cells in tumors after PD-1 blockade. Sequencing used immunoSEQ multiplex PCR; TCRdb keeps in-frame clones, though not all of them. Found here are roughly 50,000 clones, over 75% of them singletons; the top ten hold approximately 4.1%. The sample in question was PBMCs, obtained before anti-PD-1 treatment. These receptor sequences come from a human donor with basal cell carcinoma.

The V gene is TRBV21-1, the J gene TRBJ2-1; the table's D gene call, TRBD2, was not cross checked with the DNA. TRBV21-1 is a recognized pseudogene. CDR3 size: 16 residues. The DNA of the CDR3 is TGTGCCAGCAGCATTAGCGGGGGTATCCCGCAATACGAGCAGTTCTTC. Its translation: CASSISGGIPQYEQFF.

Here the CDR3 reads CASSYGQGAGGYTF. In DNA, the CDR3 is TGTGCCAGCAGTTACGGCCAGGGGGCGGGTGGCTACACCTTC. The gene calls are TRBV6-5 and TRBJ1-2; 8 bases fit TRBD1. Germline values: CDR1 MNHEY, CDR2 SVGAGI. V was clipped by 2 bases and J by 7 bases; unmatched bases: 6. The CDR3 loop spans 14 amino acids.

The chain joins TRBV3-1 (or the pseudogene TRBV3-2) to TRBJ1-5; perhaps TRBD1 as D (6 bases). CDR3 size: 15 residues. Germline assignment: CDR1 LGHDT and CDR2 YNNKEL (reference sequence). V was shortened by 4 bases and J by 7 bases, with 17 bases between the two germline ends. The CDR3 region is CASSPGRGAGQPQHF. CDR3 coding DNA: TGTGCCAGCAGCCCGGGCAGGGGCGCTGGACAGCCCCAGCATTTT.

The genes are TRBV7-8 and TRBJ2-1, with 7 bases lining up with TRBD1. Germline CDR1 is SGHVS and CDR2 is FQNEAQ. V lost 1 base, J lost 0 bases, and 9 bases stayed unmatched. The CDR3 sequence is 18 residues long. The CDR3 is CASSLGGQVFPSYNEQFF. The CDR3 DNA is TGTGCCAGCAGCTTAGGCGGACAGGTATTCCCCTCCTACAATGAGCAGTTCTTC.

This clone qualifies as medium-sized. J is TRBJ2-7 and V is TRBV5-4; tentative D call: TRBD2 (5 bases). V shed 0 bases and J shed 7 bases, with 8 bases lying between them. The V gene's germline CDR1 is SGHNT and CDR2 YYREEE (reference sequence). This CDR3 contains 12 residues. The CDR3 nucleotides are TGTGCCAGCAGCTTGGGGCGAGGGGAGCAGTACTTC. Its protein is CASSLGRGEQYF.

The chain carries TRBV4-2 and TRBJ2-3; 9 nucleotides agree with TRBD2. V shed 3 bases and J 2 bases; nucleotides not matched to a gene: 9. From germline, CDR1 is LGHNA and CDR2 YNFKEQ. This CDR3 spans 17 amino acids. CDR3 sequence reads: CASSQGQRGASTDTQYF. The DNA of the CDR3 is TGTGCCAGCAGCCAGGGCCAGCGGGGGGCCTCCACAGATACGCAGTATTTT.

The V and J genes are TRBV18 and TRBJ2-5; D is possibly TRBD1 or TRBD2 (5 bases each). V shed 5 bases and J shed 4 bases, with 20 bases lying between them. Germline V gives CDR1 KGHSH, CDR2 LQKENI. The CDR3 covers 16 residues. CDR3 sequence (DNA): TGTGCCAGCTCAACCCAGGGTCCCGGAGGTGGAGAGACCCAGTACTTC. Its translation is CASSTQGPGGGETQYF.

The V and J genes are TRBV7-9 and TRBJ1-2, with a possible D match to TRBD1 (6 bases). This CDR3 comprises 14 residues. CDR1 and CDR2 from the germline V gene are SEHNR and FQNEAQ (reference sequence). The germline V and J ends were trimmed by 0 bases and 6 bases, with 11 bases remaining between them. The CDR3 DNA reads as TGTGCCAGCAGCTTAGCTTGGCCAGGGGATGGCTACACCTTC. Residues: CASSLAWPGDGYTF.

The rearrangement uses TRBV10-3 and TRBJ1-1, with 7 bases aligning to TRBD1. This CDR3 region has 14 residues. Germline CDR1 is ENHRY and CDR2 is SYGVKD. V shed 0 bases and J 7 bases; nucleotides not matched to a gene: 5. For the CDR3, the DNA is TGTGCCATCAGTGAGTCACGGTGGGACAGTGAAGCTTTCTTT. Protein product: CAISESRWDSEAFF.

The V gene is TRBV27, the J gene TRBJ1-5, with 9 positions matching TRBD1. The CDR3 covers 14 residues. V lost 2 bases and J lost 7; bases outside the gene matches: 3. Germline assignment: CDR1 MNHEY and CDR2 SMNVEV (reference sequence). Here the CDR3 DNA reads TGTGCCAGCAGTTTAGGGACAGGGAAACAGCCCCAGCATTTT. It yields the protein CASSLGTGKQPQHF.

This chain links TRBV7-2 with TRBJ2-3, with D unresolved. CDR1 and CDR2 from the germline V gene are SGHTA and FQGNSA. The ends were cut back, 5 bases at V and 0 bases at J, with 12 bases in the middle. The CDR3 has 15 amino acids. The DNA for the CDR3 is TGTGCCAGCAGCCCCCCCTTAGGGAGCACAGATACGCAGTATTTT. It is translated as CASSPPLGSTDTQYF.

The rearrangement links TRBV5-4 to TRBJ1-1; D is possibly TRBD1 (6 bases). The CDR3 totals 16 residues. CDR1 and CDR2 (germline): SGHNT, YYREEE (reference sequence). V gave up 4 bases and J gave up 4 bases, with 20 bases separating them. In nucleotides, the CDR3 is TGTGCCAGCAGCAGGGGGGGGCAGTCTAAGCCCACTGAAGCTTTCTTT. Amino acid sequence: CASSRGGQSKPTEAFF.

The chain recombines TRBV28 with TRBJ2-7, with unresolved D. Germline V lookup: CDR1 MDHEN, CDR2 SYDVKM. The V end lost 0 bases, the J end lost 4 bases, and 7 bases lay between the germline ends. This CDR3 contains 13 residues. The chain's CDR3 is CASSLWLKYEQYF. CDR3 coding DNA: TGTGCCAGCAGTTTATGGCTCAAGTACGAGCAGTACTTC.

V and J are TRBV14 and TRBJ2-7; D gene ambiguous. Trimming pared 10 bases from V and 1 base from J, leaving 14 bases between. Germline V gene data show CDR1 as SGHDN and CDR2 as FVKESK. The CDR3 covers 13 residues. The CDR3 loop is CATSPLLSYEQYF. The CDR3 region has the DNA TGTGCCACCTCACCGTTACTGTCCTACGAGCAGTACTTC.

The rearrangement links TRBV15 to TRBJ2-7, with D perhaps matching TRBD2 (5 bases). This CDR3 is 15 amino acids long. The V gene's germline CDR1 is LNHNV and CDR2 YYDKDF (reference sequence). V lost 0 bases and J 2 bases, leaving 11 bases between the germline ends. The CDR3 region has the DNA TGTGCCACCAGCAGAGACGTCCGGGGAACCTACGAGCAGTACTTC. Its translation: CATSRDVRGTYEQYF.